What follows are 10 T cell receptor beta chains derived from one specimen sequenced in a study of T-cell reconstitution after alpha-beta-depleted transplantation in children (dated by TCRdb to between 2015 and 2016). The method behind the library was PCR. Sequencing took place on an Illumina HiSeq 2500. TCR libraries were prepared with molecular barcoding, using unique molecular identifiers to normalize TCRbeta repertoire quantification. TCRdb applied fastp at Q25 and MiXCR to the public reads, then kept only in-frame beta chains. Records with the same CDR3 protein are collapsed into one entry carrying the most frequent genes and DNA. This sample comprises around 370,000 distinct CDR3 sequences, 10% to 13% of them detected only once. The ten largest clones add up to under 3% of the sample. This specimen was PBMCs from the stem cell graft donor, taken from the stem cell graft. Receptors originate from a human donor who donated a stem cell graft to a child with acute lymphoblastic leukemia.

The genes are TRBV5-5 and TRBJ2-7; TRBD1 is a possible D gene (5 bases). This CDR3 is built from 13 residues. From germline, CDR1 is SGHKS and CDR2 YYEKEE (reference sequence). Trimming left V 2 bases short and J 5 bases short, with 11 bases between. The CDR3 coding sequence is TGTGCCAGCAGCTTCAACAGGTTCAACGAGCAGTACTTC. It yields the protein CASSFNRFNEQYF.

The chain's CDR3 is CASSSGSGSYEQYF. Here the CDR3 DNA reads TGTGCCAGCAGCTCCGGTAGCGGATCCTACGAGCAGTACTTC. The chain recombines TRBV7-3 with TRBJ2-7, with D possibly being TRBD2 (6 bases). Germline V gives CDR1 SGHTA, CDR2 FQGTGA. Trimming stripped 4 bases from V and 1 base from J, with 11 bases between. The CDR3 spans 14 residues. Using reference TRBV7-3 and TRBJ2-7 for the parts outside the CDR3, the full variable domain is GAGVSQTPSNKVTEKGKYVELRCDPISGHTALYWYRQSLGQGPEFLIYFQGTGAADDSGLPNDRFFAVRPEGSVSTLKIQRTERGDSAVYLCASSSGSGSYEQYFGPGTRLTVT.

The V and J genes are TRBV7-3 and TRBJ2-1; TRBD1 matches at 8 bases. Trimming at V came to 3 bases and at J to 9 bases, leaving 7 bases not matched to a gene. Germline CDR1 is SGHTA and CDR2 is FQGTGA. The CDR3 sequence is 14 residues long. The CDR3, as DNA: TGTGCCAGCAGCTTGTCTACAGGGGGAGGTGAGCAGTTCTTC. Protein sequence: CASSLSTGGGEQFF. Full variable domain (outside the CDR3, taken from reference TRBV7-3 and TRBJ2-1): GAGVSQTPSNKVTEKGKYVELRCDPISGHTALYWYRQSLGQGPEFLIYFQGTGAADDSGLPNDRFFAVRPEGSVSTLKIQRTERGDSAVYLCASSLSTGGGEQFFGPGTRLTVL.

This chain joins TRBV28 and TRBJ2-7; 7 bases are shared with TRBD2. This CDR3 region has 13 residues. V dropped 4 bases and J dropped 5; count of bases not matched to a gene: 5. Germline CDR1 MDHEN, CDR2 SYDVKM. CDR3 sequence reads: CASSWGGLNEQYF. Written as DNA, the CDR3 is TGTGCCAGCAGTTGGGGAGGGCTAAACGAGCAGTACTTC.

In its sample, this clonotype was seen a few times. V gene TRBV5-1 combines with J gene TRBJ1-2; 12 nucleotides agree with TRBD1. Germline assignment: CDR1 SGHRS and CDR2 YFSETQ. CDR3 length equals 17 residues. The trim removed 4 bases at V and 2 bases at J, leaving 9 bases unmatched. CDR3 nucleotides: TGCGCCAGCAGCCAGCCACCGGGACAGGGGGCCAACTATGGCTACACCTTC. It encodes CASSQPPGQGANYGYTF.

The chain combines TRBV5-1 with TRBJ1-1; D gene ambiguous. The germline V gene encodes CDR1 SGHRS and CDR2 YFSETQ. Trimming cost V 0 bases and J 3 bases, with 6 bases left between them. The CDR3 sequence is 13 residues long. This CDR3 is CASSLEADTEAFF. DNA for the CDR3: TGCGCCAGCAGCTTGGAAGCAGACACTGAAGCTTTCTTT.

This clonotype came up a few times. The gene calls are TRBV7-2 and TRBJ2-2; 7 bases fit TRBD2. Unmatched junction bases numbered 6, after V lost 3 bases and J lost 2 bases. This CDR3 has 16 residues. Looked up from germline, CDR1 is SGHTA and CDR2 is FQGNSA. CDR3 residues: CASSLIGGRNTGELFF. The CDR3 DNA reads as TGTGCCAGCAGCTTGATCGGGGGGAGAAACACCGGGGAGCTGTTTTTT. The full variable domain, rest sourced from reference TRBV7-2 and TRBJ2-2, is GAGVSQSPSNKVTEKGKDVELRCDPISGHTALYWYRQSLGQGLEFLIYFQGNSAPDKSGLPSDRFSAERTGGSVSTLTIQRTQQEDSAVYLCASSLIGGRNTGELFFGEGSRLTVL.

The chain links TRBV6-1 to TRBJ2-7, with 8 bases aligning to TRBD2. V lost 5 bases, J lost 6 bases, and 15 bases stayed unmatched. Per germline, CDR1 MNHNS and CDR2 SASEGT. The CDR3 runs to 16 residues. CDR3 protein: CASSRLARGFFREQYF. The CDR3, as DNA: TGTGCCAGCAGTAGACTAGCGCGAGGTTTTTTCCGCGAGCAGTACTTC.

The V call is TRBV11-1, the J call TRBJ1-5; D is uncertain. The CDR3 length is 15 residues. The germline V and J ends were trimmed by 3 bases and 0 bases, with 9 bases remaining between them. Germline-derived CDR1 and CDR2 are SGHAT and FQDESV (reference sequence). The CDR3 bases are TGTGCCAGCAGCTTTGACGGTAATAGCAATCAGCCCCAGCATTTT. Its translation is CASSFDGNSNQPQHF.

This clonotype came up a few times. The chain links TRBV5-8 to TRBJ2-1; maybe TRBD2 (5 bases). Germline V CDR1 and CDR2: SGHTS, YDEGEE. The CDR3 consists of 15 residues. The V gene lost 0 bases and the J gene lost 8 bases, with 15 bases spanning the gap. The chain's CDR3 is CASSLGRSTRDEQFF. The CDR3 coding sequence is TGTGCCAGCAGCTTGGGCCGGTCCACTAGGGATGAGCAGTTCTTC.